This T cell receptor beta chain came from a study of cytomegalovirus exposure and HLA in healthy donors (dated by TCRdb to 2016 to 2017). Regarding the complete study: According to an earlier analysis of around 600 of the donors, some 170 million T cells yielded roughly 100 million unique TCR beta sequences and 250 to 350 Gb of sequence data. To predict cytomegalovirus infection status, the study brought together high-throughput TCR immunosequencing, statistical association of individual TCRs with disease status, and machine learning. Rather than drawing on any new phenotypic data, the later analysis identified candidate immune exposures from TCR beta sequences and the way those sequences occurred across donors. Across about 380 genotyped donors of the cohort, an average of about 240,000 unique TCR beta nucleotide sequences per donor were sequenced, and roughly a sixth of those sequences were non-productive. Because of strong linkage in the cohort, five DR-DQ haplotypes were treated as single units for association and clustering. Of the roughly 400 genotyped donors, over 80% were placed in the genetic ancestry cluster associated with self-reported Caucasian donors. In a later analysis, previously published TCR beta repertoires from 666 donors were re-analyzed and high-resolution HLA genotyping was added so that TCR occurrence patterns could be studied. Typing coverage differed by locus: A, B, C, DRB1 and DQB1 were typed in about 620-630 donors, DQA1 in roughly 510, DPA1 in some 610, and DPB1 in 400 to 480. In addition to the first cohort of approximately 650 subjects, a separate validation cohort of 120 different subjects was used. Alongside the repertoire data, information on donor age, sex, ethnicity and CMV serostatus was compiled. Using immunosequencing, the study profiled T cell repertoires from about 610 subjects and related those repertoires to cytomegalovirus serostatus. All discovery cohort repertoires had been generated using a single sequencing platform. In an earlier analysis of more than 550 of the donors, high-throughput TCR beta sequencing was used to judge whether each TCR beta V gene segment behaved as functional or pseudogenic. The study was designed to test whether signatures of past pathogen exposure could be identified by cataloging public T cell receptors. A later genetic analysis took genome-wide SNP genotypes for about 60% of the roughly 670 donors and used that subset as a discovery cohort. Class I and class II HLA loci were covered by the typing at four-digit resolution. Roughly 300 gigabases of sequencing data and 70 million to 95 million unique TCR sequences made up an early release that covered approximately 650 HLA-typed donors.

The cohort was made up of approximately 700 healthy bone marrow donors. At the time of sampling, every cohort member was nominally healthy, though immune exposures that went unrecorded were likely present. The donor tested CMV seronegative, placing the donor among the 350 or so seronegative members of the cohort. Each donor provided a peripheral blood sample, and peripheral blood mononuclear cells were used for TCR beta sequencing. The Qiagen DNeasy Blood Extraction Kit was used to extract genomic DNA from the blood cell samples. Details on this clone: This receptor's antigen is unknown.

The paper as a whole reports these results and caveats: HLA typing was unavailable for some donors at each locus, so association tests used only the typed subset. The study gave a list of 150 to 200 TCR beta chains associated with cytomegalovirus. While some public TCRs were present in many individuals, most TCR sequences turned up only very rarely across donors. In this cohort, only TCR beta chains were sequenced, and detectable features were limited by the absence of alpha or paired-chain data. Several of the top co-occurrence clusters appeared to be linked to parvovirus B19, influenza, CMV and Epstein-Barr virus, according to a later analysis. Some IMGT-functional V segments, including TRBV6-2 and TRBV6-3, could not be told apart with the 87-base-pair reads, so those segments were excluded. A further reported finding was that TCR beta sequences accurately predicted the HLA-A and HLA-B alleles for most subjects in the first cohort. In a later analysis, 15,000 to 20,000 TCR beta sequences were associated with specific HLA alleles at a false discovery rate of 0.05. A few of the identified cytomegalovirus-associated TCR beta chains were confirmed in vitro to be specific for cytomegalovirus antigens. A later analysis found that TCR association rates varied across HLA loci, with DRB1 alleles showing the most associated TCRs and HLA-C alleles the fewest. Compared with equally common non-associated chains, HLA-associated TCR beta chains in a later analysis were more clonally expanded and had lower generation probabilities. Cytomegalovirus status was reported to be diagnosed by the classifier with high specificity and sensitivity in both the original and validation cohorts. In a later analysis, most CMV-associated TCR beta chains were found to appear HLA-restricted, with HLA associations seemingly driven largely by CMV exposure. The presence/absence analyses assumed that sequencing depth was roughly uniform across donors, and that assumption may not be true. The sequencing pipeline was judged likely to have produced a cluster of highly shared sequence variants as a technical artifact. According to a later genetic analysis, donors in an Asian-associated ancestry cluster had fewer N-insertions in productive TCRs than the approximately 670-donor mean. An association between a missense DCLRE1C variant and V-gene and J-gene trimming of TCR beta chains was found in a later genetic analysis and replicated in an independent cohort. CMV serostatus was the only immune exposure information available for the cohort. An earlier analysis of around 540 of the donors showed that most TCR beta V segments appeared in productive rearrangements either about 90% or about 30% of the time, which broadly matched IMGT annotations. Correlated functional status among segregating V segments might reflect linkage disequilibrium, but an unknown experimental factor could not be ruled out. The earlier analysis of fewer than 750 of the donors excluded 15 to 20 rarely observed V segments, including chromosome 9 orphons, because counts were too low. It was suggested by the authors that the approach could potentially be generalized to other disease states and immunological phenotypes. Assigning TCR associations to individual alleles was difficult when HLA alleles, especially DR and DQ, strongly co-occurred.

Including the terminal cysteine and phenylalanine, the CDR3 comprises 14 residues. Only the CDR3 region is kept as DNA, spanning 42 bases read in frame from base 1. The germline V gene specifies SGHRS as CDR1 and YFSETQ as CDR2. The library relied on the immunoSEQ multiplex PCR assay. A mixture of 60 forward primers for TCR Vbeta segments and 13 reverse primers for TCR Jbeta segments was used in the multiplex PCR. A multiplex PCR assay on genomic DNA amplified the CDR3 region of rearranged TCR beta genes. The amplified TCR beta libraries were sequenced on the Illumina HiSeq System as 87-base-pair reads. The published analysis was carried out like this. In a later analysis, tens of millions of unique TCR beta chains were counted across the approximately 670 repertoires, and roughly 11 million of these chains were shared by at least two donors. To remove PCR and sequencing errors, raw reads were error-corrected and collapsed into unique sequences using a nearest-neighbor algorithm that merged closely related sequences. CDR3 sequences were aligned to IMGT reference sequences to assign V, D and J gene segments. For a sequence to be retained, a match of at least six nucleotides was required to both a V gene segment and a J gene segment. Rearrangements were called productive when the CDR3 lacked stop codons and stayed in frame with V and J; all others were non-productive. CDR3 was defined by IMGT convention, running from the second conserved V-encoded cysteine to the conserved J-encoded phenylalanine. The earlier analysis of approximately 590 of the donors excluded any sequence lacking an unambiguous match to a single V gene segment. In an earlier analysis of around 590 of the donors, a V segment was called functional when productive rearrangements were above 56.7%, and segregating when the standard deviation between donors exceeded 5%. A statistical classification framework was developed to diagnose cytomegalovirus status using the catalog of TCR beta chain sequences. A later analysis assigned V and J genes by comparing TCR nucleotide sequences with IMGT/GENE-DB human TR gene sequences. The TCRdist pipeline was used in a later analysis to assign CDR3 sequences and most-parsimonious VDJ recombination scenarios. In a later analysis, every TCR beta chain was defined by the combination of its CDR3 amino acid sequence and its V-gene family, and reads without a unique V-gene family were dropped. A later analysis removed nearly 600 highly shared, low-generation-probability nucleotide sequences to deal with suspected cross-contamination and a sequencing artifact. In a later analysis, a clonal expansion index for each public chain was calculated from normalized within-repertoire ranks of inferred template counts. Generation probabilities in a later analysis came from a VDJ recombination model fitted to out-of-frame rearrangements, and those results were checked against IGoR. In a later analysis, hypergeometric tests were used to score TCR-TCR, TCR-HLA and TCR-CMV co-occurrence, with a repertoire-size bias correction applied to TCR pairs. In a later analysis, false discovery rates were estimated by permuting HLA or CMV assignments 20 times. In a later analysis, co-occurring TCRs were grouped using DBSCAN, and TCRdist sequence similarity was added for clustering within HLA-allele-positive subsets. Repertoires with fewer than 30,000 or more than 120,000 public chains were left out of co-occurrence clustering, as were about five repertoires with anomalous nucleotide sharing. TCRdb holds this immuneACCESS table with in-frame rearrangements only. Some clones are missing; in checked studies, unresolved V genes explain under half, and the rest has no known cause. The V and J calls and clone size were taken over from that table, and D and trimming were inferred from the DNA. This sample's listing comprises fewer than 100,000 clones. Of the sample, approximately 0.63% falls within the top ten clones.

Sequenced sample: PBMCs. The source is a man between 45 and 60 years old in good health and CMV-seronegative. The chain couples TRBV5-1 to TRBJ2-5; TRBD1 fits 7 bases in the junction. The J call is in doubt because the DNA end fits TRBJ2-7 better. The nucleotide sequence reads TGCGCCAGCAGCTTGACAGGGGAAGCCTACGAGCAGTACTTC. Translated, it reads CASSLTGEAYEQYF.